Listed below are T cell receptor beta chains from one sample, sequenced in a study of T cell clones after liver transplantation. Generated by immunoSEQ multiplex PCR, the TCRdb table keeps only in-frame clones and is missing some. Among roughly 80,000 clones listed, 80% to 85% were seen once. The input for sequencing was CD4+ T cells from blood, taken 45 to 47 months after liver transplant. All receptors derive from a human patient who received a liver transplant. These T cells may partly come from the graft donor. Each CDR3 is given without its conserved first and last residue. Fields, in order: J gene, V gene, CDR3 protein.

J gene: TRBJ2-2; V gene: TRBV19; CDR3 protein: ASSTPGKNTGELF
J gene: TRBJ2-4; V gene: TRBV2; CDR3 protein: ASSEDRGAGKNIQY
J gene: TRBJ1-4; V gene: TRBV6-5; CDR3 protein: ASSGTRGLELF
J gene: TRBJ2-1; V gene: TRBV6-4; CDR3 protein: ASGKGGRVDEQF
J gene: TRBJ1-1; V gene: TRBV6-5; CDR3 protein: ASSRWTENTEAF
J gene: TRBJ1-1; V gene: TRBV5-1; CDR3 protein: ASSSEQGVTEAF
J gene: TRBJ2-2; V gene: TRBV7-2; CDR3 protein: ASRFSLANTGELF
J gene: TRBJ2-5; V gene: TRBV6-1; CDR3 protein: ASSEGRIQETQY
J gene: TRBJ2-7; V gene: TRBV28; CDR3 protein: ASSFGGQKPYEQY
J gene: TRBJ2-1; V gene: TRBV6-1; CDR3 protein: ASSGYRGYNEQF
J gene: TRBJ2-7; V gene: TRBV28; CDR3 protein: ASSPTGGRGRAYEQY
J gene: TRBJ2-7; V gene: TRBV7-9; CDR3 protein: ASTRTGSRPWVNEQY
J gene: TRBJ2-5; V gene: TRBV7-8; CDR3 protein: ASSPHVRAPDQETQY
J gene: TRBJ1-2; V gene: TRBV28; CDR3 protein: ASRPPVNRGYT
J gene: TRBJ2-1; V gene: TRBV30; CDR3 protein: AWSSGSLDEQF
J gene: TRBJ2-2; V gene: TRBV7-2; CDR3 protein: ASSPVDSVPGELF
J gene: TRBJ2-2; V gene: TRBV7-6; CDR3 protein: ASSLIAGDTGELF
J gene: TRBJ2-1; V gene: TRBV6-5; CDR3 protein: ASSYGLAEINEQF
J gene: TRBJ1-3; V gene: TRBV19; CDR3 protein: ASSTGTGDPISGNTIY
J gene: TRBJ2-2; V gene: TRBV7-2; CDR3 protein: ASSHDRGIITGELF
J gene: TRBJ1-2; V gene: TRBV9; CDR3 protein: ASSFAGGYT
J gene: TRBJ1-5; V gene: TRBV19; CDR3 protein: ASTDRGRDLSNQPQH
J gene: TRBJ2-7; V gene: TRBV6-5; CDR3 protein: ASIKTGGKNWEQY